These 5 T cell receptor beta chains were all obtained from the same sample, sequenced in a study of vaccination and CD4 T cells after COVID-19. Cultured CD4+ T-cell DNA underwent Oncomine TCR Beta short-read sequencing. MiXCR, run by TCRdb on the PCR reads, gives a single entry per CDR3 protein. The sample shows roughly 23,000 distinct CDR3 sequences, 67% of them seen only once. The antigens of these receptors remain unknown. Treatment defined: 10-day PBMC culture with coronavirus spike peptide pools or control peptides (ViraFEST assay). Sequenced material: CD4+ T cells from blood, cultured in vitro, taken after SARS-CoV-2 vaccination. The receptors derive from a human donor who received a COVID-19 vaccine.

The V call is TRBV5-1, the J call TRBJ2-2; possibly TRBD1 for D (6 bases). The CDR3 consists of 16 residues. Germline CDR1 is SGHRS and CDR2 is YFSETQ. V gave up 0 bases and J gave up 1 base, with 10 bases separating them. In nucleotides, the CDR3 is TGCGCCAGCAGCTTGGATACAGGGCAGAACACCGGGGAGCTGTTTTTT. Its protein product is CASSLDTGQNTGELFF.

The chain has TRBV5-1 and TRBJ1-2; no reliable D call. This CDR3 is 14 amino acids long. Trimming shortened V by 0 bases and J by 6 bases, and 12 bases separated the two germline ends. The germline V gene encodes CDR1 SGHRS and CDR2 YFSETQ. CDR3 sequence reads: CASSLAQKANGYTF. CDR3 DNA sequence: TGCGCCAGCAGCTTGGCCCAGAAAGCTAATGGCTACACCTTC.

V and J are TRBV15 and TRBJ2-6; no reliable D call. Trimming removed 1 base at V and 0 bases at J, with 1 base between. The CDR3 length is 14 residues. Germline assignment: CDR1 LNHNV and CDR2 YYDKDF (reference sequence). The CDR3 loop reads CATSRGSGANVLTF. The CDR3, as DNA: TGTGCCACCAGCAGAGGCTCTGGGGCCAACGTCCTGACTTTC.

A few counts support this clonotype. DNA of the CDR3: TGTGCCAGCATTATACAGGGTCGCTCCTATAATTCACCCCTCCACTTT. Its translation is CASIIQGRSYNSPLHF. The chain combines TRBV2 with TRBJ1-6; D possibly corresponds to TRBD1 (6 bases). Germline CDR1 is SNHLY and CDR2 is FYNNEI. V lost 7 bases to trimming and J lost 0 bases, with 13 bases between them. The CDR3 has 16 amino acids.

The chain couples TRBV11-3 to TRBJ1-1; D unresolved. CDR3 length: 13 amino acids. Germline lookup yields CDR1 SGHNT and CDR2 YENEEA. V was clipped by 5 bases and J by 1 base, with 8 bases between them. The CDR3 DNA reads TGTGCCAGCAGCACGAGTGGGAACACTGAAGCTTTCTTT. Encoded protein: CASSTSGNTEAFF.